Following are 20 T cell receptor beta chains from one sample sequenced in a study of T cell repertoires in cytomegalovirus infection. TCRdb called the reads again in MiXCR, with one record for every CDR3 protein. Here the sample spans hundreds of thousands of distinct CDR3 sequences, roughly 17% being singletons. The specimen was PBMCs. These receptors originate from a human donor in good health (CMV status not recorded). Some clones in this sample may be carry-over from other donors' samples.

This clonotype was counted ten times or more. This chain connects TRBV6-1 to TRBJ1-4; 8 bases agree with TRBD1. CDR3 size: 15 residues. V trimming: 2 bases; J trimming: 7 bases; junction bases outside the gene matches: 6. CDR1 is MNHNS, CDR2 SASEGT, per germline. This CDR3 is CASSERQGFGEKLFF. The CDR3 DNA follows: TGTGCCAGCAGTGAAAGACAGGGGTTCGGTGAAAAACTGTTTTTT.

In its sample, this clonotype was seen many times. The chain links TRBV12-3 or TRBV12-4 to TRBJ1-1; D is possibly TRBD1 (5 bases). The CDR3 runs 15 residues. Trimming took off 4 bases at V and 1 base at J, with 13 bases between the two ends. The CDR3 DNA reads TGTGCCAGCAGTTGGACGGGGGATCCGAACACTGAAGCTTTCTTT. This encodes CASSWTGDPNTEAFF.

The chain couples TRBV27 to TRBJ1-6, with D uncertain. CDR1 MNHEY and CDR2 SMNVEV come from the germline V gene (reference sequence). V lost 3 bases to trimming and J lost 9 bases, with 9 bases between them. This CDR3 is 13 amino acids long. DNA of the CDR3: TGTGCCAGCAGTTTGGATGTCGGTTCACCCCTCCACTTT. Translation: CASSLDVGSPLHF.

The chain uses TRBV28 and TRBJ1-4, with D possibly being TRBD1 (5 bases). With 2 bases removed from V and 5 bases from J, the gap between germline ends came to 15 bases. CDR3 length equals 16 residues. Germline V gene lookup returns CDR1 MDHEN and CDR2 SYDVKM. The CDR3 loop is CASSLGAGPANEKLFF. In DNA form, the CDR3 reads TGTGCCAGCAGTTTAGGGGCAGGGCCGGCCAATGAAAAACTGTTTTTT.

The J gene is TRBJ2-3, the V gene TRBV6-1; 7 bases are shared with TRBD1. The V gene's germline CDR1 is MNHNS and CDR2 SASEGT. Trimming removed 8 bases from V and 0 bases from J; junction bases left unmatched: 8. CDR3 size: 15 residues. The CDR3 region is CASGVGQSSTDTQYF. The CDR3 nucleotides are TGTGCCAGCGGTGTGGGACAGTCTAGCACAGATACGCAGTATTTT.

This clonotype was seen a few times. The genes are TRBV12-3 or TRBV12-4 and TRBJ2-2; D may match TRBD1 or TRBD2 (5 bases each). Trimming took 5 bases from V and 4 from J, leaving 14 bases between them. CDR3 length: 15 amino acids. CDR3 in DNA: TGTGCCAGCAGTCCTTACGAGGGGACCACCGGGGAGCTGTTTTTT. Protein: CASSPYEGTTGELFF.

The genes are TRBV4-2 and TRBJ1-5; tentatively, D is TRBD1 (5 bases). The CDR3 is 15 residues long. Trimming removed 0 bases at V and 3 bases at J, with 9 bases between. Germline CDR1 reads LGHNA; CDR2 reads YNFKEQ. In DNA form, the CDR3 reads TGTGCCAGCAGCCAAGATGTCGGGGCCAATCAGCCCCAGCATTTT. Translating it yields CASSQDVGANQPQHF.

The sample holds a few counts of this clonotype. The CDR3 sequence is CASSYAFGRASYNEQFF. The CDR3 DNA follows: TGTGCCAGCAGTTACGCCTTCGGACGCGCCTCCTACAATGAGCAGTTCTTC. The V call is TRBV6-5, the J call TRBJ2-1; D not certain. CDR3 length: 17 residues. Germline CDR1 and CDR2: MNHEY and SVGAGI. Trimming removed 2 bases from V and 0 bases from J, with 14 bases in between.

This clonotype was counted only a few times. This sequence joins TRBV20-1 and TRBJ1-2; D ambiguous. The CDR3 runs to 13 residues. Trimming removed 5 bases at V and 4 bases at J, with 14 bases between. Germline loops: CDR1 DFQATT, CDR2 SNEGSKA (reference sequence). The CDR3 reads CSAGDWGSYGYTF. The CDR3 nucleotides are TGCAGTGCTGGGGATTGGGGTTCCTATGGCTACACCTTC.

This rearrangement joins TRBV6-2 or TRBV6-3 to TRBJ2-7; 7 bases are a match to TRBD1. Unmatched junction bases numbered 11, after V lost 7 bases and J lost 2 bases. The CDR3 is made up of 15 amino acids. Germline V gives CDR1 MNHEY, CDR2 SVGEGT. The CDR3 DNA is TGTGCCAGCACCCGCTGGGACAGCCTGACCTACGAGCAGTACTTC. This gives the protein CASTRWDSLTYEQYF.

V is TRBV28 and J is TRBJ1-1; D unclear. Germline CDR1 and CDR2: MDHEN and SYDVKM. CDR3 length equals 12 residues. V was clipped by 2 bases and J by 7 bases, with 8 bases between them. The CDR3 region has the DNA TGTGCCAGCAGTTTAGATGGTGATGAAGCTTTCTTT. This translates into CASSLDGDEAFF.

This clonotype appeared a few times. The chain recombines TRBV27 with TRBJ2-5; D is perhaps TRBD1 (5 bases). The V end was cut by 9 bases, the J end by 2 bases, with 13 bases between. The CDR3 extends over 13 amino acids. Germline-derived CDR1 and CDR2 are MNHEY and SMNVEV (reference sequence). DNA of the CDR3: TGTGCCAGTAAGAGGCAGGGACAAGAGACCCAGTACTTC. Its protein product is CASKRQGQETQYF.

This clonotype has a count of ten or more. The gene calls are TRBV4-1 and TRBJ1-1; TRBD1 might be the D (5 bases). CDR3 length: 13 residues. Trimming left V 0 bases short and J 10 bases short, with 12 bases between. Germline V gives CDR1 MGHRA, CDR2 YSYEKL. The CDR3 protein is CASSQDPGTAAFF. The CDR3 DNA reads TGCGCCAGCAGCCAAGATCCGGGGACCGCAGCTTTCTTT.

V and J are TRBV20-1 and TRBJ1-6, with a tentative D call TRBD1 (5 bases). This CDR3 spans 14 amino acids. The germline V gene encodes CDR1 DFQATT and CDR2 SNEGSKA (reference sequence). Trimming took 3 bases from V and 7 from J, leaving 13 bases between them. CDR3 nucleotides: TGCAGTGCTAGGTCGCAGGGAGGGAATTCACCCCTCCACTTT. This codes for CSARSQGGNSPLHF.

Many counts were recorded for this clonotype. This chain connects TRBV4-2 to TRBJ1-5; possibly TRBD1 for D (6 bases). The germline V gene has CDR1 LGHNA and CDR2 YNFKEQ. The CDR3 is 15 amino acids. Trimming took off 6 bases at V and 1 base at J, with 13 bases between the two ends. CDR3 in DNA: TGTGCCAGCAGACCGAACCAGGGGAGCAATCAGCCCCAGCATTTT. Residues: CASRPNQGSNQPQHF.

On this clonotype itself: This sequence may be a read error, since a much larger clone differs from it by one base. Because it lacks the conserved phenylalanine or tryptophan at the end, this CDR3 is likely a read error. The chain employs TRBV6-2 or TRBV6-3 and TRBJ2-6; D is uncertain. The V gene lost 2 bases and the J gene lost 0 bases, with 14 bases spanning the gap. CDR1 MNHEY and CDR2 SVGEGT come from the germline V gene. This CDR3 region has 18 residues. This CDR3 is CASSYDVGRFSGANVLTS. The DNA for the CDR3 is TGTGCCAGCAGTTACGATGTCGGGCGGTTCTCTGGGGCCAACGTCCTGACTTCC.

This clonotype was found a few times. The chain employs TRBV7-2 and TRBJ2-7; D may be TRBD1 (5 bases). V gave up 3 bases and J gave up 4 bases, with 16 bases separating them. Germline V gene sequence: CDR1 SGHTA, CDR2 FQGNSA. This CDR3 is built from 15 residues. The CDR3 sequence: CASSFIPGFIYEQYF. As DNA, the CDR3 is TGTGCCAGCAGCTTCATACCAGGGTTTATTTACGAGCAGTACTTC.

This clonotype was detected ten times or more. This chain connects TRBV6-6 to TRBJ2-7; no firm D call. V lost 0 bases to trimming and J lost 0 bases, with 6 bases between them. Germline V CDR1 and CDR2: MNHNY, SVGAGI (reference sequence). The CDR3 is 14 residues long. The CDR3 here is CASSYSLLSYEQYF. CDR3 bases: TGTGCCAGCAGTTACTCGTTGCTCTCCTACGAGCAGTACTTC.

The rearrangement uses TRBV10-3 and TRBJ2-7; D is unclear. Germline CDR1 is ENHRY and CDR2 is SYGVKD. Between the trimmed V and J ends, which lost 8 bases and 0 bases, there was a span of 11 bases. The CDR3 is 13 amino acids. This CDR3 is CAIGFPSSYEQYF. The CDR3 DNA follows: TGTGCCATCGGGTTCCCAAGCTCCTACGAGCAGTACTTC.

The CDR3 loop is CASSRRTVNTEAFF. The CDR3 coding sequence is TGTGCCAGCAGCCGAAGAACAGTGAACACTGAAGCTTTCTTT. The V call is TRBV5-6, the J call TRBJ1-1; no definite D call. The CDR3 contains 14 residues. Deletions cut 4 bases from V and 0 bases from J, with 10 bases between. The germline V gene has CDR1 SGHDT and CDR2 YYEEEE.